This passage covers 20 T cell receptor beta chains from one sample sequenced in a study of blood T cells in healthy people across ages. Sample-barcoded 5' priming and a J-beta primer mix drove a second PCR of about 7 to 12 cycles. TCRdb redid the calling of the 5' RACE reads with MiXCR, one entry per CDR3 protein. The top ten hold about 22% of the sample, which has more than 550,000 distinct CDR3 sequences, 20% to 25% seen once. Sequencing was done on a sample of blood. All receptors come from a man between 65 and 79 years old in good health.

The chain is built from TRBV7-2 and TRBJ1-1; a weak D match, TRBD1 (5 bases). Deletions cut 3 bases from V and 8 bases from J, with 16 bases between. The CDR3 contains 14 residues. Germline lookup yields CDR1 SGHTA and CDR2 FQGNSA. The CDR3 loop reads CASSFQGRKEEAFF. The CDR3 bases are TGTGCCAGCAGCTTCCAGGGACGGAAAGAGGAAGCTTTCTTT. The full variable domain, completed using reference TRBV7-2 and TRBJ1-1, is GAGVSQSPSNKVTEKGKDVELRCDPISGHTALYWYRQSLGQGLEFLIYFQGNSAPDKSGLPSDRFSAERTGGSVSTLTIQRTQQEDSAVYLCASSFQGRKEEAFFGQGTRLTVV.

This clonotype was recorded at least ten times. Germline and junction disagree at one end, which may indicate a read error. This chain uses TRBV5-1 with TRBJ2-3; 10 positions agree with TRBD1. In germline, CDR1 is SGHRS, CDR2 YFSETQ. This CDR3 is 14 amino acids long. The DNA of the CDR3 is TGTGCCAGCAGTCTCGGACAGGGGGGAGATACGCAGTATTTT. This encodes CASSLGQGGDTQYF.

This clonotype has just one count. The junction differs from germline at one of its ends, possibly a read error. DNA of the CDR3: TGTGCCGGCAGCTTTCGACAGGGGAACACTGAAGCTTTCTTT. Translation gives CAGSFRQGNTEAFF. The rearrangement joins TRBV7-2 to TRBJ1-1, with TRBD1 matching 7 bases. The germline V gene has CDR1 SGHTA and CDR2 FQGNSA. The CDR3 extends over 14 amino acids.

This clonotype showed up many times. This chain links TRBV7-8 with TRBJ2-1; D is undetermined. The germline gives CDR1 SGHVS, CDR2 FQNEAQ. The CDR3 extends over 12 amino acids. With 6 bases removed from V and 6 bases from J, the gap between germline ends came to 9 bases. This chain's CDR3 is CASSLHGNEQFF. CDR3 DNA sequence: TGTGCCAGCAGTTTACATGGCAATGAGCAGTTCTTC.

This rearrangement joins TRBV29-1 to TRBJ2-4; D unresolved. V lost 7 bases and J lost 7, with 11 bases in between. The CDR3 runs 11 residues. Germline V gene sequence: CDR1 SQVTM, CDR2 ANQGSEA. The chain's CDR3 is CSAANLNIQYF. The CDR3 nucleotides are TGCAGCGCCGCTAATTTGAACATTCAGTACTTC.

This clonotype was observed a few times. This chain links TRBV27 with TRBJ1-6, with D perhaps TRBD1 (6 bases). Between the trimmed V and J ends, which lost 7 bases and 9 bases, there was a span of 19 bases. The CDR3 runs 15 residues. Germline V gene sequence: CDR1 MNHEY, CDR2 SMNVEV (reference sequence). This chain's CDR3 is CASTLVGGGISPLHF. The DNA for the CDR3 is TGTGCCAGCACCCTCGTCGGGGGCGGGATTTCACCCCTCCACTTT.

This clonotype was observed many times. V is TRBV11-2 and J is TRBJ2-7; TRBD1 might be the D (5 bases). V lost 5 bases and J lost 4, with 21 bases in between. This CDR3 contains 16 residues. The germline gives CDR1 SGHAT, CDR2 FQNNGV. DNA of the CDR3: TGTGCCAGCAGCCAAATACGTGTGGGGCGCAGGTACGAGCAGTACTTC. Amino acid sequence: CASSQIRVGRRYEQYF.

This clonotype occurred a few times. The V gene is TRBV7-9, the J gene TRBJ1-1, with 8 nucleotides matching TRBD1. V lost 3 bases to trimming and J lost 3 bases; unmatched junction nucleotides: 6. The germline V gene has CDR1 SEHNR and CDR2 FQNEAQ (reference sequence). The CDR3 totals 15 residues. CDR3 in DNA: TGTGCCAGCAGCTTCCTATCGACAGGGGACACTGAAGCTTTCTTT. The encoded protein is CASSFLSTGDTEAFF. Variable domain in full (rest from reference TRBV7-9 and TRBJ1-1): DTGVSQNPRHKITKRGQNVTFRCDPISEHNRLYWYRQTLGQGPEFLTYFQNEAQLEKSRLLSDRFSAERPKGSFSTLEIQRTEQGDSAMYLCASSFLSTGDTEAFFGQGTRLTVV.

This clonotype was observed many times. In DNA, the CDR3 is TGCAGTGCTAGTGGTACAGATAGCACAGATACGCAGTATTTT. Its translation is CSASGTDSTDTQYF. The chain has TRBV20-1 and TRBJ2-3; D not certain. Trimming shortened V by 3 bases and J by 0 bases, and 10 bases separated the two germline ends. The CDR3 has 14 residues. The germline CDR1 and CDR2 sequences are DFQATT and SNEGSKA (reference sequence).

This clonotype was observed a few times. The chain combines TRBV4-1 with TRBJ1-4, with D perhaps TRBD1 (6 bases). From germline, CDR1 is MGHRA and CDR2 YSYEKL. V shed 0 bases and J shed 7 bases, with 15 bases lying between them. The CDR3 has 16 amino acids. Here the CDR3 reads CASSQDATRGAEKLFF. CDR3 coding DNA: TGCGCCAGCAGCCAAGATGCGACGCGGGGGGCTGAAAAACTGTTTTTT.

The chain carries TRBV27 and TRBJ2-5, with 9 bases lining up with TRBD1. Germline-derived CDR1 and CDR2 are MNHEY and SMNVEV (reference sequence). The junction had 6 bases not matched to a gene; V was cut back by 6 bases and J by 4 bases. CDR3 size: 14 residues. CDR3 sequence: CASRTTGGTETQYF. As DNA, the CDR3 is TGTGCCAGCAGAACAACAGGGGGCACAGAGACCCAGTACTTC.

The genes are TRBV11-3 and TRBJ2-6; 9 bases agree with TRBD1. V shed 5 bases, J shed 0 bases, and the junction held 5 bases outside the gene matches. This CDR3 spans 17 amino acids. Germline assignment: CDR1 SGHNT and CDR2 YENEEA. The CDR3, as DNA: TGTGCCAGCAGCCCGGGACAGGGACTCTCTGGGGCCAACGTCCTGACTTTC. It encodes CASSPGQGLSGANVLTF.

V is TRBV9 and J is TRBJ2-1; D is possibly TRBD2 (5 bases). The ends were cut back, 4 bases at V and 1 base at J, with 15 bases in the middle. CDR1 is SGDLS and CDR2 is YYNGEE in the germline V gene. The CDR3 covers 16 residues. CDR3 DNA sequence: TGTGCCAGCAGCTCCCACCAGCGCGGGTCCTACAATGAGCAGTTCTTC. This translates into CASSSHQRGSYNEQFF.

This clonotype was seen only a few times. This chain uses TRBV28 with TRBJ2-2; TRBD2 matches 8 bases. This CDR3 region has 15 residues. Germline loops: CDR1 MDHEN, CDR2 SYDVKM. V shed 3 bases and J 1 base; nucleotides not matched to a gene: 1. CDR3 in amino acids: CASSFLAGNTGELFF. The CDR3, as DNA: TGTGCCAGCAGTTTTCTAGCGGGGAACACCGGGGAGCTGTTTTTT.

A few counts support this clonotype. This CDR3 is CASSRDLAKQYV. The CDR3 coding sequence is TGTGCCAGCAGTAGGGACTTGGCTAAGCAGTACGTC. The chain recombines TRBV12-3 or TRBV12-4 with TRBJ2-7; weak D call: TRBD2 (6 bases). V was pared by 5 bases and J by 8 bases, with 13 bases between. CDR3 size: 12 residues.

The chain joins TRBV7-9 to TRBJ1-3; D gene unclear. The CDR3 length is 16 residues. Trimming cost V 0 bases and J 4 bases, with 13 bases left between them. CDR1 and CDR2 from the germline V gene are SEHNR and FQNEAQ (reference sequence). The CDR3 reads CASSLAEGKEGNTIYF. The CDR3 DNA reads as TGTGCCAGCAGCTTAGCGGAGGGCAAGGAAGGAAACACCATATATTTT. Together with reference TRBV7-9 and TRBJ1-3, the CDR3 gives the full variable domain: DTGVSQNPRHKITKRGQNVTFRCDPISEHNRLYWYRQTLGQGPEFLTYFQNEAQLEKSRLLSDRFSAERPKGSFSTLEIQRTEQGDSAMYLCASSLAEGKEGNTIYFGEGSWLTVV.

The gene calls are TRBV6-6 and TRBJ1-4; TRBD1 agrees at 7 bases. Trimming took 6 bases from V and 7 from J; bases not matched to a gene: 11. From germline, CDR1 is MNHNY and CDR2 SVGAGI (reference sequence). This CDR3 is built from 15 residues. As DNA, the CDR3 is TGTGCCAGCAGCCCCACCGTGGGACAGATTGAAAAACTGTTTTTT. It encodes CASSPTVGQIEKLFF.

This clonotype was seen at least ten times. The chain combines TRBV10-2 with TRBJ1-4; D not certain. V lost 5 bases and J 10 bases, leaving 11 bases between the germline ends. Looked up from germline, CDR1 is WSHSY and CDR2 is SAAADI. The CDR3 is made up of 12 amino acids. In DNA form, the CDR3 reads TGCGCCAGCAGTAGGGATATGGGAAAACTGTTTTTT. Amino acid sequence: CASSRDMGKLFF.

This chain joins TRBV20-1 and TRBJ2-3; the match to TRBD1 covers 8 bases. Germline assignment: CDR1 DFQATT and CDR2 SNEGSKA (reference sequence). The J segment lost 4 bases and the V segment lost 5 bases, leaving 14 bases of the junction unmatched. The CDR3 is 16 residues long. The CDR3 reads CSALPPGQVMSDTQYF. The CDR3 DNA reads as TGCAGTGCTCTCCCGCCGGGACAGGTGATGTCAGATACGCAGTATTTT.

The chain has TRBV12-3 or TRBV12-4 and TRBJ2-5, with 8 bases identical to TRBD2. The closer fit of TRBJ2-1 to the DNA end suggests the J call may be wrong. The CDR3 has 15 residues. The CDR3 DNA follows: TGTGCCAGCAGCCCTGTCAGCGGGAGTAGAGGTGAGCAGTTCTTC. Translation gives CASSPVSGSRGEQFF.